This section outlines one T cell receptor (beta chain) sequence together with its context. Per the study methods: Estimates of nucleated cell counts were drawn from the amplification of reference gene primers. The repertoire was sequenced with immunoSEQ multiplex PCR; TCRdb's copy has only in-frame clones and lacks some. V and J calls and clone size are those listed in that table; D and trimming were worked out from the DNA. The repertoire has about 290,000 clones, just under 90% of them found once; the top ten carry approximately 12%. This specimen comes from a study of blood T cell repertoires in COVID-19. Overall study context: Sample material is recorded as cDNA or gDNA derived from T cells, B-cell-depleted T cells, or PBMCs.

Between the trimmed V and J ends, which lost 3 bases and 0 bases, there was a span of 17 bases. There are 17 residues in the CDR3. Germline CDR1 reads LNHDA; CDR2 reads SQIVND (reference sequence). The rearrangement uses TRBV19 and TRBJ1-1, with D uncertain. The clonotype originates from a woman aged 30 to 39 with COVID-19, enrolled during active disease. Sequencing was performed on peripheral blood. CDR3 in amino acids: CASSMEFFGDLNTEAFF. The CDR3 nucleotides read TGTGCCAGTAGTATGGAATTTTTCGGGGATTTGAACACTGAAGCTTTCTTT.